This entry lists 21 T cell receptor beta chains sequenced from one sample in a study of regulatory T cells in long-lasting Graves disease (dated by TCRdb to 2020 to 2022). The time point label for this specimen denotes: persistent/refractory GD, antithyroid drugs over 5 years with positive TRAb. For both TCR sequencing and RNA sequencing, RNA was extracted from PBMCs using TRIzol. Preparation of the library involved multiplex PCR. The sample was run on an Illumina HiSeq 4000. CDR3 regions were amplified by Arm-PCR with iRepertoire HTBI primers to construct TCR beta libraries. The public reads were reprocessed in TCRdb via fastp at Q25 and MiXCR, keeping in-frame beta chains. Records with the same CDR3 protein are collapsed into one entry carrying the most frequent genes and DNA. Present in this sample are 350,000 to 500,000 distinct CDR3 sequences, roughly a fifth of which were seen just once. The ten top clones hold roughly an eighth of the sample.

Sequenced here: peripheral blood mononuclear cells (PBMCs), sampled when the disease was refractory, from a patient treated with antithyroid drugs. The receptors come from a female donor with Graves disease.

This clonotype was detected ten times or more. One junction end disagrees with the germline gene, perhaps due to a read error. V usage is TRBV28 and J usage is TRBJ2-7, with 10 nucleotides matching TRBD1. Per the germline V gene, CDR1 is MDHEN and CDR2 is SYDVKM. The CDR3 runs to 15 residues. The CDR3 is CASSFPRQGAYGQYF. CDR3 nucleotide sequence: TGTGCCAGCAGTTTCCCCAGACAGGGGGCGTACGGGCAGTACTTC.

Details on this clonotype: At one boundary the junction diverges from the germline segment, which might be a read error. This chain joins TRBV28 and TRBJ2-5; TRBD2 agrees at 8 bases. The CDR3 sequence is 15 residues long. Germline V gene sequence: CDR1 MDHEN, CDR2 SYDVKM. CDR3 bases: TGTGCCAGCGGTCACGGGGGGGGCTTCGGAGAGACCCAGCACTTC. This codes for CASGHGGGFGETQHF.

For this clonotype: A read error may account for a junction end that differs from germline. V and J are TRBV15 and TRBJ2-7; TRBD1 aligns across 7 bases. The CDR3 totals 14 residues. CDR1 is LNHNV, CDR2 YYDKDF, per germline (reference sequence). The CDR3 DNA sequence: TGTGCCACCAGCCTAGAGAGGGGGCCCTACGACCAGTACTTC. It is translated as CATSLERGPYDQYF.

This clonotype has more than one count but fewer than ten. The chain carries TRBV3-1 and TRBJ2-2; 7 bases map to TRBD2. Looked up from germline, CDR1 is LGHDT and CDR2 is YNNKEL (reference sequence). The CDR3 totals 18 residues. The junction had 7 bases not matched to a gene; V was cut back by 0 bases and J by 0 bases. CDR3 DNA sequence: TGTGCCAGCAGCCAAGATTTCGGCGGGAGCGCGAACACCGGGGAGCTGTTTTTT. Protein: CASSQDFGGSANTGELFF.

This clonotype has ten or more counts. This chain uses TRBV3-1 with TRBJ1-1; D might be TRBD1 (5 bases). CDR1 and CDR2 (germline): LGHDT, YNNKEL (reference sequence). CDR3 length: 14 amino acids. Trimming took off 3 bases at V and 1 base at J, with 9 bases between the two ends. CDR3 sequence (DNA): TGTGCCAGCAGCCACCGTCAGGGGAACACTGAAGCTTTCTTT. Translation: CASSHRQGNTEAFF.

This clonotype was seen a few times. The rearrangement links TRBV29-1 to TRBJ2-6; D remains unclear. The V and J ends lost 6 bases and 0 bases respectively, with 6 bases between them. This CDR3 comprises 13 residues. The germline V gene encodes CDR1 SQVTM and CDR2 ANQGSEA. In nucleotides, the CDR3 is TGCAGCGTGTTGGGCTCTGGGGCCAACGTCCTGACTTTC. It is translated as CSVLGSGANVLTF.

V usage is TRBV13 and J usage is TRBJ1-4, with TRBD1 identical over 12 bases. J was trimmed by 7 bases and V by 4 bases; bases with no gene match: 4. This CDR3 contains 15 residues. Germline lookup yields CDR1 PRHDT and CDR2 FYEKMQ (reference sequence). The CDR3 is CASSSGTGGSEKLFF. The DNA for the CDR3 is TGTGCCAGCAGCTCTGGGACAGGGGGCAGTGAAAAACTGTTTTTT.

A single count supports this clonotype. This sequence joins TRBV28 and TRBJ2-1; D not resolved. Looked up from germline, CDR1 is MDHEN and CDR2 is SYDVKM. Deletions cut 5 bases from V and 3 bases from J, with 14 bases between. This CDR3 spans 15 amino acids. The CDR3 sequence is CASSLPNSFYNEQFF. The CDR3, as DNA: TGTGCCAGCAGTCTGCCCAACTCCTTCTACAATGAGCAGTTCTTC.

The chain joins TRBV29-1 to TRBJ2-2; D assignment may be TRBD1 or TRBD2 (5 bases each). Between the trimmed V and J ends, which lost 7 bases and 7 bases, there was a span of 22 bases. Germline V gene sequence: CDR1 SQVTM, CDR2 ANQGSEA. The CDR3 extends over 15 amino acids. This chain's CDR3 is CSAAVPGTSDGELFF. In DNA form, the CDR3 reads TGCAGCGCTGCCGTCCCCGGGACCTCAGACGGGGAGCTGTTTTTT.

In its sample, this clonotype was seen a few times. The CDR3 spells CASSLTASGSSYEQYF. The DNA of the CDR3 is TGTGCCAGCAGCTTAACGGCTAGCGGTTCCTCCTACGAGCAGTACTTC. The J gene is TRBJ2-7, the V gene TRBV11-2; 7 bases are shared with TRBD2. Trimming took 2 bases from V and 0 from J; bases not matched to a gene: 7. From germline, CDR1 is SGHAT and CDR2 FQNNGV. There are 16 residues in the CDR3.

The table lists this clonotype with a few counts. The chain couples TRBV28 to TRBJ1-4; 10 bases agree with TRBD1. The germline gives CDR1 MDHEN, CDR2 SYDVKM. V lost 6 bases and J lost 8; bases outside the gene matches: 9. The CDR3 is 15 amino acids. CDR3 amino acids: CASRPSTGGLEKLFF. CDR3 nucleotide sequence: TGTGCCAGCAGGCCCTCGACAGGGGGCCTCGAAAAACTGTTTTTT.

This chain links TRBV4-1 with TRBJ2-7; no clear D gene. The CDR3 covers 13 residues. V was trimmed by 1 base and J by 9 bases, leaving 13 bases between them. CDR1 MGHRA and CDR2 YSYEKL come from the germline V gene. DNA of the CDR3: TGCGCCAGCAGCCAAGCACAGCCGGGTGTGCAGTACTTC. It translates to CASSQAQPGVQYF.

This clonotype was seen a few times. The V gene is TRBV20-1, the J gene TRBJ1-1, with D tentatively TRBD1 (5 bases). CDR1 DFQATT and CDR2 SNEGSKA come from the germline V gene (reference sequence). With 6 bases removed from V and 0 bases from J, the gap between germline ends came to 20 bases. The CDR3 has 16 residues. CDR3: CSARPGRSLLNTEAFF. The DNA of the CDR3 is TGCAGTGCGCGCCCAGGGAGGTCCCTCTTGAACACTGAAGCTTTCTTT.

This clonotype has just a few counts. At one end the junction does not follow the germline gene, possibly because of a read error. The genes are TRBV7-7 and TRBJ2-1, with unresolved D. The CDR3 has 13 residues. CDR1 is SSHAT, CDR2 FNYEAQ, per germline (reference sequence). The CDR3 DNA is TGTGCTAGCAGCTTAACGATCGACAATGAGCAGTTCTTC. Translated: CASSLTIDNEQFF.

This clonotype turned up a few times. The chain joins TRBV7-9 to TRBJ1-6; TRBD1 matches 9 bases. Germline CDR1 is SEHNR and CDR2 is FQNEAQ (reference sequence). CDR3 length: 14 residues. J was trimmed by 7 bases and V by 5 bases; bases with no gene match: 3. CDR3 bases: TGTGCCAGCAGCGACGGGACAGGGAATTCACCCCTCCACTTT. Its translation is CASSDGTGNSPLHF.

This clonotype occurred many times. The chain combines TRBV30 with TRBJ1-5; TRBD1 agrees at 8 bases. This CDR3 region has 14 residues. With V trimmed by 3 bases and J by 5 bases, 6 bases remained unmatched. The V gene's germline CDR1 is GTSNPN and CDR2 SVGIG (reference sequence). CDR3 in amino acids: CAWSSGQGDQPQHF. The DNA for the CDR3 is TGTGCCTGGAGCAGCGGACAGGGCGATCAGCCCCAGCATTTT.

This clonotype was counted at least ten times. The rearrangement links TRBV12-3 or TRBV12-4 to TRBJ1-5; D is uncertain. This CDR3 is 14 amino acids long. Trimming left V 2 bases short and J 3 bases short, with 8 bases between. CDR3 bases: TGTGCCAGCAGTTTACAACAGTTCAATCAGCCCCAGCATTTT. Its protein product is CASSLQQFNQPQHF.

The rearrangement links TRBV2 to TRBJ2-2; 7 bases are shared with TRBD1. There are 16 residues in the CDR3. V shed 10 bases and J 0 bases; nucleotides not matched to a gene: 11. CDR1 and CDR2 (germline): SNHLY, FYNNEI. CDR3 DNA sequence: TGTGCCATCCTACCGGGACAGTTGGCGAACACCGGGGAGCTGTTTTTT. It codes for CAILPGQLANTGELFF. The variable domain in full, completed from reference TRBV2 and TRBJ2-2, reads EPEVTQTPSHQVTQMGQEVILRCVPISNHLYFYWYRQILGQKVEFLVSFYNNEISEKSEIFDDQFSVERPDGSNFTLKIRSTKLEDSAMYFCAILPGQLANTGELFFGEGSRLTVL.

Here the CDR3 DNA reads TGTGCCAGTAGCGAGCGGAGAGACAATGAGCAGTTCTTC. This sequence encodes CASSERRDNEQFF. The gene calls are TRBV19 and TRBJ2-1, with TRBD2 as a possible D gene (5 bases). Trimming cost V 6 bases and J 5 bases, with 11 bases left between them. The CDR3 loop spans 13 amino acids. The germline CDR1 and CDR2 sequences are LNHDA and SQIVND (reference sequence).

This clonotype was found a few times. J is TRBJ2-7 and V is TRBV5-4; the D gene is possibly TRBD1 (6 bases). CDR3 length equals 14 residues. The V gene lost 4 bases and the J gene lost 2 bases, with 13 bases spanning the gap. Germline CDR1 SGHNT, CDR2 YYREEE (reference sequence). Written as DNA, the CDR3 is TGTGCCAGCAGCGTGGGGGCTACTCCCTACGAGCAGTACTTC. This gives the protein CASSVGATPYEQYF.

As to this clonotype: A much larger clonotype is one base distant, so this may be a read error. The rearrangement joins TRBV6-1 to TRBJ1-2; D not certain. Trimming pared 0 bases from V and 4 bases from J, leaving 12 bases between. CDR1 is MNHNS, CDR2 SASEGT, per germline. CDR3 size: 15 residues. This chain's CDR3 is CASSEAANLVYGYTF. The CDR3 DNA reads as TGTGCCAGCAGTGAAGCGGCCAACCTCGTCTATGGCTACACCTTC.